This T cell receptor beta chain is drawn from a study of PD-1 blockade in mismatch repair-deficient tumors. Whole-study context: Enrolled about 2012-2016, patients had progressing, pretreated mismatch repair-deficient cancers of around 12 types.

Whole-study findings and limits: After pembrolizumab, tumor-resident clones rose rapidly, then generally contracted before radiologic responses.

Here immunoSEQ multiplex PCR was the method, and the copy in TCRdb shows in-frame clones only, minus some. The sample has around 100,000 clones, around three quarters seen once. The CDR3 totals 15 residues. Germline assignment: CDR1 SGHTA and CDR2 FQGNSA. The V gene end was trimmed by 5 bases and the J gene end by 1 base; junction bases not matched to a gene: 6. As for this clone: Its antigen is undetermined.

All patients were mismatch repair deficient, assessed by either PCR or immunohistochemistry. TCR sequencing covered a few patients who responded to pembrolizumab. This sequence originates from an adult with mismatch repair-deficient cancer. Sequenced material: peripheral blood, taken about 13 months after starting pembrolizumab. This sequence joins TRBV7-2 and TRBJ2-3; 7 bases map to TRBD2. The CDR3 loop reads CASSQTGGGTDTQYF. DNA for the CDR3: TGTGCCAGCAGCCAGACGGGGGGTGGCACAGATACGCAGTATTTT.